The next 7 T cell receptor beta chains were all read from a single sample in a study of cytomegalovirus exposure and HLA in healthy donors. Method: immunoSEQ multiplex PCR; TCRdb's copy keeps in-frame clones and lacks some. Of roughly 80,000 clones listed, approximately 94% are singletons. Sequencing used PBMCs. The receptors were sampled from a woman between 18 and 30 years old in good health and CMV-seropositive.

This chain links TRBV2 with TRBJ1-5, with TRBD1 identical over 7 bases. CDR1 and CDR2 (germline): SNHLY, FYNNEI. Losses at the gene ends were 6 bases for V and 2 bases for J; bases not matched to a gene: 16. The CDR3 is 18 amino acids. The CDR3 reads CASSDPDRQGDGNQPQHF. CDR3 nucleotide sequence: TGTGCCAGCAGCGATCCCGACAGACAGGGAGACGGCAATCAGCCCCAGCATTTT. Variable domain in full (rest from reference TRBV2 and TRBJ1-5): EPEVTQTPSHQVTQMGQEVILRCVPISNHLYFYWYRQILGQKVEFLVSFYNNEISEKSEIFDDQFSVERPDGSNFTLKIRSTKLEDSAMYFCASSDPDRQGDGNQPQHFGDGTRLSIL.

This clone was seen just once. The chain employs TRBV4-3 and TRBJ1-2; D might be TRBD1 (6 bases). Per germline, CDR1 LGHNA and CDR2 YSLEER. The V end was cut by 1 base, the J end by 0 bases, with 21 bases between. The CDR3 length is 19 residues. CDR3 sequence: CASSQVGGLGTIANYGYTF. In DNA form, the CDR3 reads TGCGCCAGCAGCCAAGTTGGGGGCTTGGGGACAATCGCTAACTATGGCTACACCTTC.

V gene TRBV10-3 combines with J gene TRBJ1-1; D might be TRBD1 (6 bases). The V end was cut by 3 bases, the J end by 2 bases, with 13 bases between. Germline CDR1 is ENHRY and CDR2 is SYGVKD. CDR3 length: 15 residues. The CDR3 DNA sequence: TGTGCCATCAGTGATCGACAGGCCAAAAACACTGAAGCTTTCTTT. It specifies CAISDRQAKNTEAFF.

The rearrangement links TRBV29-1 to TRBJ1-1, with TRBD1 matching 10 bases. V lost 6 bases, J lost 7 bases, and 11 bases stayed unmatched. Germline loops: CDR1 SQVTM, CDR2 ANQGSEA. The CDR3 contains 14 residues. The CDR3 loop reads CSVAGTGAKGEAFF. The CDR3 DNA reads as TGCAGCGTCGCCGGGACAGGGGCTAAGGGTGAAGCTTTCTTT.

The rearrangement joins TRBV5-4 to TRBJ1-5, with unresolved D. The CDR3 extends over 13 amino acids. CDR1 is SGHNT, CDR2 YYREEE, per germline (reference sequence). Between the trimmed V and J ends, which lost 1 base and 5 bases, there was a span of 7 bases. The CDR3 nucleotides read TGTGCCAGCAGCTTGTATGGAGATCAGCCCCAGCATTTT. Protein sequence: CASSLYGDQPQHF.

The chain is built from TRBV19 and TRBJ2-6; no reliable D call. This CDR3 spans 16 amino acids. Looked up from germline, CDR1 is LNHDA and CDR2 is SQIVND (reference sequence). V lost 3 bases to trimming and J lost 1 base, with 10 bases between them. The DNA for the CDR3 is TGTGCCAGTAGTATTTCAGTCAGGTCTGGGGCCAACGTCCTGACTTTC. Translating it yields CASSISVRSGANVLTF.

The chain links TRBV7-9 to TRBJ1-2; perhaps TRBD1 as D (5 bases). The germline V gene has CDR1 SEHNR and CDR2 FQNEAQ (reference sequence). V lost 5 bases and J 5 bases, leaving 15 bases between the germline ends. The CDR3 has 14 amino acids. The CDR3: CASSPREGRYGYTF. As DNA, the CDR3 is TGTGCCAGCAGCCCCCGGGAGGGACGTTATGGCTACACCTTC.